The 17 T cell receptor beta chains given below trace back to one sample, sequenced in a study of blood T cells in healthy people across ages. Through a sample-barcoded 5' primer and a J-beta primer mix, a second PCR was run for roughly 7 to 12 cycles. TCRdb reprocessed the 5' RACE reads via MiXCR and lists one record per CDR3 protein. The repertoire holds 750,000 to 950,000 distinct CDR3 sequences, with almost 30% as singletons. The sample was also linked to a second study, of T cells of mothers and their children.

The sequenced sample was blood. The origin of the receptors is a woman in her forties in good health.

The chain employs TRBV3-1 and TRBJ2-1, with 8 nucleotides matching TRBD2. Germline lookup yields CDR1 LGHDT and CDR2 YNNKEL (reference sequence). Trimming cost V 0 bases and J 5 bases; bases outside gene matches: 6. The CDR3 has 16 amino acids. This chain's CDR3 is CASSQEGQRGNNEQFF. The CDR3 bases are TGTGCCAGCAGCCAAGAAGGCCAGCGGGGGAACAATGAGCAGTTCTTC.

Remarks on this clonotype: At one of its ends the junction is not consistent with the germline gene, which may arise from a read error. The chain combines TRBV18 with TRBJ2-5; TRBD1 matches 10 bases. The CDR3 is 16 residues long. In germline, CDR1 is KGHSH, CDR2 LQKENI. The CDR3 DNA reads TGTGCCAGCTCACTCATGCCTGGGACAGGGGAAGAGGCCCAGTACTTC. Translated, it gives CASSLMPGTGEEAQYF.

A word on this clonotype: A much larger clone differs by one base, so this may be a read error. The gene calls are TRBV6-6 and TRBJ2-7; 8 nucleotides match TRBD1. The DNA matches TRBJ2-4 better at its end, which makes the J call doubtful. Germline values: CDR1 MNHNY, CDR2 SVGAGI (reference sequence). There are 15 residues in the CDR3. The DNA of the CDR3 is TGTGCCAGCAGAAAAGGACAGGGCGTTAAGGTCATTCAGTACTTC. Amino acids: CASRKGQGVKVIQYF.

The rearrangement uses TRBV5-6 and TRBJ1-1, with 10 nucleotides matching TRBD1. Germline CDR1 SGHDT, CDR2 YYEEEE. The V and J ends lost 2 bases and 6 bases, in that order; junction bases with no gene match: 4. The CDR3 has 14 residues. CDR3 region: CASSLRQGAAEAFF. The CDR3 region has the DNA TGTGCCAGCAGCTTAAGACAGGGGGCAGCTGAAGCTTTCTTT. Complete variable domain (other parts from reference TRBV5-6 and TRBJ1-1): DAGVTQSPTHLIKTRGQQVTLRCSPKSGHDTVSWYQQALGQGPQFIFQYYEEEERQRGNFPDRFSGHQFPNYSSELNVNALLLGDSALYLCASSLRQGAAEAFFGQGTRLTVV.

In its sample, this clonotype was seen a few times. A read error may be the cause here, since a much bigger clone is one base away. The chain combines TRBV7-2 with TRBJ2-1, with a possible D match to TRBD2 (6 bases). The end of the DNA is better explained by TRBJ2-7, so the J call may be wrong. Germline CDR1 and CDR2: SGHTA and FQGNSA. The CDR3 runs to 18 residues. The CDR3 DNA sequence: TGTGCCAGCAGCTTAGCGGATCAGTGGGGGGACTCCTACAATGAGCAGTACTTC. It specifies CASSLADQWGDSYNEQYF.

In its sample, this clonotype was seen a few times. The rearrangement links TRBV28 to TRBJ2-1; no firm D call. V was clipped by 11 bases and J by 5 bases, with 22 bases between them. The CDR3 has 15 amino acids. Germline lookup yields CDR1 MDHEN and CDR2 SYDVKM. The CDR3 DNA follows: TGTGCCTTAGTTCCCAGTTTCGGATTGAACAATGAGCAGTTCTTC. It specifies CALVPSFGLNNEQFF.

This clonotype was recorded at least ten times. The chain recombines TRBV20-1 with TRBJ2-5; maybe TRBD1 (5 bases). V was cut by 3 bases and J by 4 bases, with 12 bases left in between. The CDR3 runs 13 residues. CDR1 DFQATT and CDR2 SNEGSKA come from the germline V gene (reference sequence). This CDR3 is CSASSDSPETQYF. For the CDR3, the DNA is TGCAGTGCTAGTAGTGACAGCCCAGAGACCCAGTACTTC.

This clonotype has just a few counts. The V gene is TRBV7-9, the J gene TRBJ1-2; D is unclear. The germline V gene encodes CDR1 SEHNR and CDR2 FQNEAQ (reference sequence). V lost 8 bases, J lost 1 base, and 11 bases lay in between. The CDR3 sequence is 13 residues long. CDR3 amino acids: CASRSQINYGYTF. The CDR3 nucleotides are TGTGCCAGCCGCTCACAGATTAACTATGGCTACACCTTC.

The chain employs TRBV6-6 and TRBJ2-3, with D possibly being TRBD1 or TRBD2 (7 bases each). Trimming removed 2 bases at V and 1 base at J, with 10 bases between. The CDR3 runs 15 residues. In germline, CDR1 is MNHNY, CDR2 SVGAGI (reference sequence). DNA of the CDR3: TGTGCCAGCAGTTACCCAGGGGGGGGCACAGATACGCAGTATTTT. Translation gives CASSYPGGGTDTQYF.

This clonotype has just one count. The chain joins TRBV2 to TRBJ2-1; TRBD2 matches 10 bases. V lost 8 bases, J lost 7 bases, and 14 bases stayed unmatched. The germline V gene encodes CDR1 SNHLY and CDR2 FYNNEI. The CDR3 covers 16 residues. The CDR3 DNA sequence: TGTGCCAGCCGGGCATCTAGCGGGGGCTCGGAAAATGAGCAGTTCTTC. It codes for CASRASSGGSENEQFF.

The V gene is TRBV5-1, the J gene TRBJ2-1; D perhaps matches TRBD1 (6 bases). V lost 4 bases and J 5 bases, leaving 19 bases between the germline ends. Germline CDR1 reads SGHRS; CDR2 reads YFSETQ. The CDR3 is 16 amino acids. The CDR3 nucleotides are TGCGCCAGCAGCAAGCATTGGACAGACATCGACAATGAGCAGTTCTTC. This gives the protein CASSKHWTDIDNEQFF.

Note on this clonotype: A single base separates this from a much larger clone, so it may be a read error. This chain links TRBV7-9 with TRBJ2-7; TRBD2 matches 8 bases. The germline V gene encodes CDR1 SEHNR and CDR2 FQNEAQ (reference sequence). This CDR3 is built from 16 residues. Here the CDR3 DNA reads TGTGCCGGCAGCCATAAGCCCAGCGGGAGCTCCTACGAGCAGTACTTC. Protein product: CAGSHKPSGSSYEQYF.

This clonotype was recorded a few times. The chain couples TRBV9 to TRBJ1-4; D is possibly TRBD1 (6 bases). The CDR3 is 17 amino acids. V was pared by 5 bases and J by 0 bases, with 17 bases between. CDR1 is SGDLS and CDR2 is YYNGEE in the germline V gene. The CDR3 region is CASSQRGEATTNEKLFF. CDR3 nucleotides: TGTGCCAGCAGTCAAAGGGGGGAGGCTACAACTAATGAAAAACTGTTTTTT.

The chain employs TRBV6-6 and TRBJ2-1; 13 bases are a match to TRBD2. This CDR3 is 15 amino acids long. J lost 15 bases, V lost 7 bases, and 15 bases had no gene match. Germline values: CDR1 MNHNY, CDR2 SVGAGI (reference sequence). The CDR3: CASNAGTSGEETRFF. Here the CDR3 DNA reads TGTGCCAGCAACGCCGGGACTAGCGGGGAAGAGACCCGGTTCTTC.

The rearrangement links TRBV27 to TRBJ2-7; TRBD1 matches at 9 bases. The germline V gene encodes CDR1 MNHEY and CDR2 SMNVEV (reference sequence). Trimming removed 10 bases from V and 3 bases from J; junction bases left unmatched: 13. The CDR3 has 15 amino acids. CDR3 in amino acids: CATLTGGSGGYEQYF. DNA of the CDR3: TGTGCCACATTGACAGGGGGAAGTGGGGGCTACGAGCAGTACTTC.

This clonotype was counted at least ten times. This chain joins TRBV20-1 and TRBJ1-2; 10 bases are shared with TRBD1. Looked up from germline, CDR1 is DFQATT and CDR2 is SNEGSKA (reference sequence). The J segment lost 1 base and the V segment lost 6 bases, leaving 8 bases of the junction unmatched. This CDR3 spans 15 amino acids. The CDR3 nucleotides are TGCAGTGCACGCGCCGGGACAGGGGTTAACTATGGCTACACCTTC. Translation gives CSARAGTGVNYGYTF.

J is TRBJ1-5 and V is TRBV28; possible D gene TRBD1, 6 bases. The CDR3 totals 16 residues. Germline assignment: CDR1 MDHEN and CDR2 SYDVKM. V lost 2 bases and J lost 5, with 16 bases in between. This CDR3 is CASSLRQGTYDQPQHF. The DNA for the CDR3 is TGTGCCAGCAGTTTACGGCAGGGGACGTACGATCAGCCCCAGCATTTT.